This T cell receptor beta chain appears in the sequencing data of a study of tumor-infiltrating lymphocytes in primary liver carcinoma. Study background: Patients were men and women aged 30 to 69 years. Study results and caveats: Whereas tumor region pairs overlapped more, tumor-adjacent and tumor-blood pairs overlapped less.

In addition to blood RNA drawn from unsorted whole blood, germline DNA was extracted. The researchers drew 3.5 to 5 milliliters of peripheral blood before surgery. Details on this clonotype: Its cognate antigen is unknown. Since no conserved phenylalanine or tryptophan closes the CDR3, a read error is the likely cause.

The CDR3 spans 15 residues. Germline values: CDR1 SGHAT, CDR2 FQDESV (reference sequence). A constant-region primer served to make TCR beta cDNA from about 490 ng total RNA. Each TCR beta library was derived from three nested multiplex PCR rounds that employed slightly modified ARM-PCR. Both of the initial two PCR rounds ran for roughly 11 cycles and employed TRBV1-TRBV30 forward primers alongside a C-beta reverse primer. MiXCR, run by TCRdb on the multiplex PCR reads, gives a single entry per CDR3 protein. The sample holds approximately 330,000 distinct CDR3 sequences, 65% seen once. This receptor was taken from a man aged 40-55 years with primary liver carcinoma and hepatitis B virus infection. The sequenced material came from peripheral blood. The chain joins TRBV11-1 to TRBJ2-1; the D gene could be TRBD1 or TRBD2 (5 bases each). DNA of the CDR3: TGTGCCAGCAACTTATTCAGAGGGGCCTACAATGAGCAGTTCTAC. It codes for CASNLFRGAYNEQFY.